This T cell receptor (beta chain) is from a study of OX40 agonist ivuxolimab in advanced cancers. For this clone: Its antigen remains unknown.

Study-level findings and limits: At doses 0.1 to 3.0 mg/kg, CD4+ and CD8+ clones expanded.

Profiled with immunoSEQ multiplex PCR; TCRdb holds only in-frame clones, not every one. The table shows 80,000 or so clones, with around nine tenths occurring only once. The CDR3 has 17 residues. The germline gives CDR1 MDHEN, CDR2 SYDVKM. V gave up 4 bases and J gave up 4 bases; unmatched junction bases: 12. The chain recombines TRBV28 with TRBJ2-2, with 7 bases fitting TRBD2. The source was CD4+ or CD8+ T cells sorted from blood, collected in a trial of the OX40 agonist ivuxolimab. The TCR was taken from an adult with an advanced solid tumor such as melanoma, head and neck, liver or kidney cancer. CDR3 amino acids: CASSSAGLSGVTGELFF. CDR3 bases: TGTGCCAGCAGTTCGGCGGGACTCAGCGGGGTCACCGGGGAGCTGTTTTTT.